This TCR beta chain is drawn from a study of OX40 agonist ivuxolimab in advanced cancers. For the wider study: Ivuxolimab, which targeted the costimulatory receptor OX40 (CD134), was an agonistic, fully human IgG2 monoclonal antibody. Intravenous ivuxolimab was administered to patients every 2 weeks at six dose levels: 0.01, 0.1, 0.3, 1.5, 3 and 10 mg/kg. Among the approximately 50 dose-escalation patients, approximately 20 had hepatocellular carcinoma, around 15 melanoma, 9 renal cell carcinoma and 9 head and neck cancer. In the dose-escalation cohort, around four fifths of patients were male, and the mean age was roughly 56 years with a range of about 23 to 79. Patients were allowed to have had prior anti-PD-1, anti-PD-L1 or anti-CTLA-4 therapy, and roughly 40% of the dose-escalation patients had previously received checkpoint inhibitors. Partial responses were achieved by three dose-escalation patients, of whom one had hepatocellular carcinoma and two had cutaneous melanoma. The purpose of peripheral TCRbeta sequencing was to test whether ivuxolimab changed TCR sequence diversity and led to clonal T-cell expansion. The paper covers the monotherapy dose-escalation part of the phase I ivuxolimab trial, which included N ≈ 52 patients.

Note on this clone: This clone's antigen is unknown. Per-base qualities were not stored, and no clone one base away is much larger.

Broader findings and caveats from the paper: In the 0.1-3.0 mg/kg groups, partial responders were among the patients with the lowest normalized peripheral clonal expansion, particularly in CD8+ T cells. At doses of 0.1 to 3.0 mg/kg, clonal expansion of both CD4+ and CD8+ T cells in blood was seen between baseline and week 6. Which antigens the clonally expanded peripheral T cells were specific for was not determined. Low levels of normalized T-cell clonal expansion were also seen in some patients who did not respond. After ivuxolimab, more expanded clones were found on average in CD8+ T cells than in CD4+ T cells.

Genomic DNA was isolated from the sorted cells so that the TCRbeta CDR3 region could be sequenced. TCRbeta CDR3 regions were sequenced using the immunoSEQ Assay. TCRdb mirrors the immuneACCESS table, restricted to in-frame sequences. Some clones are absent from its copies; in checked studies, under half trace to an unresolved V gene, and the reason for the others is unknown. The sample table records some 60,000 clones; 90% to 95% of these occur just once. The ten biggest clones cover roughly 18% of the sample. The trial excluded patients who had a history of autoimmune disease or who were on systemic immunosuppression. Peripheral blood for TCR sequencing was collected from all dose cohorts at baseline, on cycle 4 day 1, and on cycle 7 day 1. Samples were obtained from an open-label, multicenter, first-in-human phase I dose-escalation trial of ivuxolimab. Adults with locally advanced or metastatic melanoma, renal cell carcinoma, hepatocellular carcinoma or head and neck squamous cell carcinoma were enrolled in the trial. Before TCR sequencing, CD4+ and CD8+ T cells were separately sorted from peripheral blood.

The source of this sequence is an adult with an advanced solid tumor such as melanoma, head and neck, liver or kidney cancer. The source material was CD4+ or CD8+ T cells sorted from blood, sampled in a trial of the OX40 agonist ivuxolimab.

The DNA sequence reads TGTGCCAGCAGCCAACCGGGGGGGCTGGGTCGGCTCGATACGCAGTATTTT. Its translation reads: CASSQPGGLGRLDTQYF. The chain employs TRBV4-2 and TRBJ2-3; TRBD2 matches 8 bases in the middle. V is cut back by 2 bases and J by 6 bases, with 13 bases in the junction unmatched. The germline V gene encodes CDR1 LGHNA and CDR2 YNFKEQ. The CDR3 measures 17 amino acids from cysteine to phenylalanine. CDR3 DNA only is kept here, 51 bases in frame from base 1.